The 7 T cell receptor beta chains reported below all come from one sample, sequenced in a study of blood T cells in healthy people across ages. It was with a sample-barcoded 5' primer and a J-beta primer mix that a second PCR of about 7 to 12 cycles was run. TCRdb reanalysed the 5' RACE reads using MiXCR and keeps one entry per CDR3 protein. Of 1.5 million to 2 million distinct CDR3 sequences in the sample, roughly 27% are singletons; the top ten hold roughly 8%. Specimen: blood. These receptors were collected from a woman aged 25 to 39 in good health.

This clonotype has only a few counts. This sequence joins TRBV12-3 or TRBV12-4 and TRBJ2-1; 10 nucleotides match TRBD2. V trimming: 4 bases; J trimming: 7 bases; junction bases outside the gene matches: 7. The CDR3 covers 15 residues. CDR3 DNA sequence: TGTGCCAGCAGTTGGGCTAGCGGGGGCCATAATGAGCAGTTCTTC. This encodes CASSWASGGHNEQFF.

In its sample, this clonotype was seen once. At one end the junction does not follow the germline gene, possibly because of a read error. The V and J genes are TRBV28 and TRBJ1-2, with no clear D. CDR3 length: 13 residues. The germline V gene encodes CDR1 MDHEN and CDR2 SYDVKM. Here the CDR3 DNA reads TGTGCCAGCAGGGAAAGGGTCTACTATGGCTACATCTTC. Protein: CASRERVYYGYIF.

This chain links TRBV5-1 with TRBJ2-6; 7 bases match TRBD1. V trimming: 6 bases; J trimming: 0 bases; junction bases outside the gene matches: 6. CDR1 and CDR2 from the germline V gene are SGHRS and YFSETQ. The CDR3 sequence is 16 residues long. The CDR3 nucleotides are TGCGCCAGCATTGGGACAGACCCCTCTGGGGCCAACGTCCTGACTTTC. Protein: CASIGTDPSGANVLTF.

This clonotype was seen only a few times. The CDR3, as DNA: TGTGCCATCAGTGCACTTCCGGAGGGAGAGACCCAGTACTTC. Residues: CAISALPEGETQYF. The chain uses TRBV10-3 and TRBJ2-5; tentative D call: TRBD2 (6 bases). There are 14 residues in the CDR3. Trimming took 4 bases from V and 4 from J, leaving 13 bases between them. Germline lookup yields CDR1 ENHRY and CDR2 SYGVKD.

This clonotype has more than one count but fewer than ten. The chain combines TRBV28 with TRBJ1-6; 7 bases are a match to TRBD1. V was clipped by 3 bases and J by 7 bases; unmatched bases: 6. The CDR3 sequence is 15 residues long. Per germline, CDR1 MDHEN and CDR2 SYDVKM. The DNA of the CDR3 is TGTGCCAGCAGTTTCTCAGGGGGGCGCAATTCACCCCTCCACTTT. Translated, it gives CASSFSGGRNSPLHF.

In this sample, this clonotype turned up a few times. The V gene is TRBV6-2 or TRBV6-3, the J gene TRBJ2-1, with 11 bases fitting TRBD2. Germline trimming cut 5 bases from V and 5 bases from J; bases unmatched to any gene: 14. Germline CDR1 reads MNHEY; CDR2 reads SVGEGT. This CDR3 spans 18 amino acids. For the CDR3, the DNA is TGTGCCAGCAGTCCCGGGTTTAGCGGGAGGGCCTCACACAATGAGCAGTTCTTC. Translating it yields CASSPGFSGRASHNEQFF.

This chain uses TRBV5-4 with TRBJ2-7, with D perhaps assigned TRBD1 or TRBD2 (5 bases each). Germline V gives CDR1 SGHNT, CDR2 YYREEE (reference sequence). The V and J ends lost 3 bases and 3 bases respectively, with 13 bases between them. The CDR3 spans 14 residues. The chain's CDR3 is CASSSGSRYYEQYF. In nucleotides, the CDR3 is TGTGCCAGCAGCTCAGGGAGTCGCTACTACGAGCAGTACTTC.